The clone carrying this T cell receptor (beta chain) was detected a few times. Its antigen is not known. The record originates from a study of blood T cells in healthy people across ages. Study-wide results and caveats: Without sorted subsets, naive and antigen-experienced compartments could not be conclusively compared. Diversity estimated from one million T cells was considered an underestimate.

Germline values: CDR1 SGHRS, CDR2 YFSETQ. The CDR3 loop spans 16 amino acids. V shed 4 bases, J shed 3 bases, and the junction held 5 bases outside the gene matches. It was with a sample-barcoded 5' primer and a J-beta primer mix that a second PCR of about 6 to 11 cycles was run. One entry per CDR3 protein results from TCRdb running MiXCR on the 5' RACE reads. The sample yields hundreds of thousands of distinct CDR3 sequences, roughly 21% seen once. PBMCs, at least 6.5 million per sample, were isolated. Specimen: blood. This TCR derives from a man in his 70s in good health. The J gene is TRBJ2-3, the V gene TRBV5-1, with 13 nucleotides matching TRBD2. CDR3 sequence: CASSAGLAGRTDTQYF. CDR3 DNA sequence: TGCGCCAGCAGCGCGGGACTAGCGGGACGAACAGATACGCAGTATTTT.